These 27 T cell receptor beta chains were sequenced from one sample in a study of blood T cell repertoires in COVID-19. Some clones are missing from TCRdb's copy, which holds only in-frame ones; the method was immunoSEQ multiplex PCR. In the table there are about 160,000 clones, approximately 84% of which are singletons. Sequencing used peripheral blood. The receptors shown here come from a woman aged 80 or older with acute or convalescent COVID-19.

This rearrangement joins TRBV3-1 (or the pseudogene TRBV3-2) to TRBJ1-1; D is ambiguous. V lost 2 bases to trimming and J lost 5 bases, with 9 bases between them. The CDR3 runs 13 residues. Looked up from germline, CDR1 is LGHDT and CDR2 is YNNKEL (reference sequence). The CDR3 DNA is TGTGCCAGCAGCCAACTATCCAGGACTGAAGCTTTCTTT. This encodes CASSQLSRTEAFF.

The chain has TRBV6-5 and TRBJ1-1, with D perhaps TRBD1 (6 bases). Germline V gene lookup returns CDR1 MNHEY and CDR2 SVGAGI. The CDR3 consists of 13 residues. V shed 6 bases and J shed 4 bases, with 12 bases lying between them. CDR3 coding DNA: TGTGCCAGCAGGGCCGGGACACTCACTGAAGCTTTCTTT. Protein: CASRAGTLTEAFF.

This chain connects TRBV3-1 (or the pseudogene TRBV3-2) to TRBJ2-3; the D is unclear. From germline, CDR1 is LGHDT and CDR2 YNNKEL (reference sequence). Trimming removed 0 bases at V and 4 bases at J, with 11 bases between. This CDR3 spans 15 amino acids. CDR3 protein: CASSQDMSTADTQYF. The CDR3, as DNA: TGTGCCAGCAGCCAAGATATGAGCACGGCAGATACGCAGTATTTT.

The V call is TRBV2, the J call TRBJ2-7; 11 bases match TRBD2. Germline lookup yields CDR1 SNHLY and CDR2 FYNNEI. With V trimmed by 7 bases and J by 3 bases, 11 bases remained unmatched. CDR3 size: 16 residues. CDR3 coding DNA: TGTGCCAGCAATCCTAGCGGGAGGAACAGTAACTACGAGCAGTACTTC. It specifies CASNPSGRNSNYEQYF.

This chain links TRBV9 with TRBJ1-2, with D possibly being TRBD1 (5 bases). The V gene lost 3 bases and the J gene lost 4 bases, with 13 bases spanning the gap. The CDR3 has 14 residues. Germline V CDR1 and CDR2: SGDLS, YYNGEE. In DNA form, the CDR3 reads TGTGCCAGCAGCGACTCTGGACAAGTCTATGGCTACACCTTC. Translating gives CASSDSGQVYGYTF.

V usage is TRBV10-3 and J usage is TRBJ1-1, with D tentatively TRBD1 (6 bases). The germline V and J ends were trimmed by 0 bases and 7 bases, with 12 bases remaining between them. CDR1 is ENHRY, CDR2 SYGVKD, per germline. This CDR3 region has 14 residues. CDR3 in DNA: TGTGCCATCAGTGAGTCGCAGGGGATCGGTGAAGCTTTCTTT. Its translation: CAISESQGIGEAFF.

This clone has just one count. The rearrangement joins TRBV18 to TRBJ1-6; the D gene is possibly TRBD1 (5 bases). CDR1 KGHSH and CDR2 LQKENI come from the germline V gene. The ends were cut back, 5 bases at V and 10 bases at J, with 12 bases in the middle. This CDR3 spans 13 amino acids. The CDR3 is CASSGGIKSPLHF. DNA for the CDR3: TGTGCCAGCTCAGGGGGGATTAAATCACCCCTCCACTTT.

The rearrangement uses TRBV19 and TRBJ1-1, with TRBD1 matching over 11 bases. V gave up 9 bases and J gave up 5 bases; unmatched junction bases: 5. The CDR3 is 13 amino acids. Germline V CDR1 and CDR2: LNHDA, SQIVND (reference sequence). This CDR3 is CASTGTGGTEAFF. The CDR3 DNA reads as TGTGCCAGCACCGGGACAGGGGGGACTGAAGCTTTCTTT.

The gene calls are TRBV29-1 and TRBJ2-5; 11 bases are a match to TRBD1. Trimming removed 5 bases from V and 4 bases from J; junction bases left unmatched: 6. CDR3 length: 14 residues. Per the germline V gene, CDR1 is SQVTM and CDR2 is ANQGSEA. Here the CDR3 DNA reads TGCAGCGTTCCCGGGACAGGGGGGACAGAGACCCAGTACTTC. This encodes CSVPGTGGTETQYF.

The genes are TRBV27 and TRBJ2-7; perhaps TRBD2 as D (5 bases). CDR1 and CDR2 (germline): MNHEY, SMNVEV (reference sequence). The CDR3 is made up of 15 amino acids. The germline V and J ends were trimmed by 3 bases and 2 bases, with 14 bases remaining between them. The CDR3 protein is CASSFSLAAAYEQYF. The CDR3 DNA sequence: TGTGCCAGCAGTTTCTCCCTAGCCGCCGCCTACGAGCAGTACTTC.

The chain employs TRBV18 and TRBJ1-6, with TRBD1 matching over 7 bases. CDR3 length equals 14 residues. With V trimmed by 4 bases and J by 7 bases, 4 bases remained unmatched. The V gene's germline CDR1 is KGHSH and CDR2 LQKENI. This CDR3 reads CASSRGTDNSPLHF. CDR3 DNA: TGTGCCAGCTCACGCGGGACAGACAATTCACCCCTCCACTTT. The full variable domain, completed using reference TRBV18 and TRBJ1-6, is NAGVMQNPRHLVRRRGQEARLRCSPMKGHSHVYWYRQLPEEGLKFMVYLQKENIIDESGMPKERFSAEFPKEGPSILRIQQVVRGDSAAYFCASSRGTDNSPLHFGNGTRLTVT.

This clone came up a few times. The J gene is TRBJ2-5, the V gene TRBV7-8, with 10 bases aligning to TRBD1. The CDR3 spans 15 residues. Looked up from germline, CDR1 is SGHVS and CDR2 is FQNEAQ. The V gene end was trimmed by 5 bases and the J gene end by 5 bases; junction bases not matched to a gene: 8. The CDR3: CASSRRDRGGETQYF. CDR3 nucleotides: TGTGCCAGCAGCCGCCGGGACAGGGGAGGGGAGACCCAGTACTTC.

CDR3 sequence: CASSQRSEETQYF. CDR3 in DNA: TGTGCCAGCTCACAGCGCTCAGAAGAGACCCAGTACTTC. This chain joins TRBV18 and TRBJ2-5; D unclear. There are 13 residues in the CDR3. Between the trimmed V and J ends, which lost 4 bases and 3 bases, there was a span of 9 bases. Germline V gene lookup returns CDR1 KGHSH and CDR2 LQKENI. Looking up the rest from reference TRBV18 and TRBJ2-5 gives the full variable domain: NAGVMQNPRHLVRRRGQEARLRCSPMKGHSHVYWYRQLPEEGLKFMVYLQKENIIDESGMPKERFSAEFPKEGPSILRIQQVVRGDSAAYFCASSQRSEETQYFGPGTRLLVL.

The rearrangement joins TRBV28 to TRBJ1-1; the D is unclear. V lost 6 bases, J lost 1 base, and 12 bases lay in between. Germline CDR1 reads MDHEN; CDR2 reads SYDVKM. The CDR3 has 14 residues. CDR3 DNA sequence: TGTGCCAGCAGGTTGAGCCGACAGAACACTGAAGCTTTCTTT. Encoded protein: CASRLSRQNTEAFF.

This sequence joins TRBV12-3 or TRBV12-4 and TRBJ2-5, with D hard to call. This CDR3 contains 13 residues. Trimming cost V 3 bases and J 3 bases, with 8 bases left between them. CDR3 loop: CASSLGQEETQYF. The DNA for the CDR3 is TGTGCCAGCAGTTTGGGCCAGGAAGAGACCCAGTACTTC.

This clone was detected once. This chain joins TRBV2 and TRBJ2-1, with 12 bases that match TRBD2. The CDR3 contains 15 residues. Germline V gene sequence: CDR1 SNHLY, CDR2 FYNNEI. The V gene end was trimmed by 6 bases and the J gene end by 9 bases; junction bases not matched to a gene: 9. The CDR3 spells CASSRLAGERGEQFF. The CDR3 DNA sequence: TGTGCCAGCAGCAGACTAGCGGGAGAACGTGGTGAGCAGTTCTTC.

This clone was observed a single time. V is TRBV11-2 and J is TRBJ2-6; D is ambiguous. The CDR3 spans 15 residues. V lost 3 bases and J lost 2, with 8 bases in between. In germline, CDR1 is SGHAT, CDR2 FQNNGV. The DNA of the CDR3 is TGTGCCAGCAGCTTTAGCACGGCTGGGGCCAACGTCCTGACTTTC. This codes for CASSFSTAGANVLTF.

The J gene is TRBJ2-2, the V gene TRBV18, with 13 bases that match TRBD2. The CDR3 runs to 17 residues. Germline CDR1 is KGHSH and CDR2 is LQKENI. With 1 base clipped from V and 6 bases from J, the junction kept 5 bases outside the gene matches. Here the CDR3 reads CASSPLGLAGVAGELFF. The CDR3 bases are TGTGCCAGCTCACCACTCGGACTAGCGGGAGTGGCCGGGGAGCTGTTTTTT.

The rearrangement uses TRBV19 and TRBJ2-3, with 13 bases aligning to TRBD2. The CDR3 sequence is 17 residues long. With V trimmed by 5 bases and J by 1 base, 6 bases remained unmatched. In germline, CDR1 is LNHDA, CDR2 SQIVND (reference sequence). The CDR3 sequence is CASSLLAGGPRTDTQYF. DNA of the CDR3: TGTGCCAGTAGTTTACTAGCGGGAGGGCCTCGCACAGATACGCAGTATTTT.

The V call is TRBV7-2, the J call TRBJ2-2; 7 bases are a match to TRBD2. The V segment lost 5 bases and the J segment 5 bases; nucleotides outside the gene matches: 8. Germline CDR1 SGHTA, CDR2 FQGNSA. The CDR3 is 15 residues long. Here the CDR3 DNA reads TGTGCCAGCAGCCCCAGACTAGCCGGGACCGGGGAGCTGTTTTTT. This translates into CASSPRLAGTGELFF.

The rearrangement links TRBV3-1 (or the pseudogene TRBV3-2) to TRBJ1-6, with 7 positions matching TRBD1. Germline-derived CDR1 and CDR2 are LGHDT and YNNKEL (reference sequence). The CDR3 runs to 13 residues. J lost 8 bases, V lost 2 bases, and 0 bases had no gene match. The DNA of the CDR3 is TGTGCCAGCAGCCAACAGGGGGATTCACCCCTCCACTTT. Translating it yields CASSQQGDSPLHF.

The chain couples TRBV7-7 to TRBJ2-5; TRBD1 matches 9 bases. V lost 5 bases and J lost 5; bases outside the gene matches: 9. This CDR3 comprises 15 residues. Germline CDR1 SSHAT, CDR2 FNYEAQ (reference sequence). The CDR3 coding sequence is TGTGCCAGCAGCCCATGGACAGGGGAAGGGGAGACCCAGTACTTC. It yields the protein CASSPWTGEGETQYF.

This sequence joins TRBV3-1 (or the pseudogene TRBV3-2) and TRBJ2-6; D is perhaps TRBD1 (6 bases). Trimming removed 2 bases at V and 2 bases at J, with 13 bases between. Germline V gives CDR1 LGHDT, CDR2 YNNKEL (reference sequence). The CDR3 is 17 amino acids. CDR3 protein: CASSQTGGGPGANVLTF. The CDR3 DNA reads TGTGCCAGCAGCCAAACTGGGGGCGGACCTGGGGCCAACGTCCTGACTTTC.

The CDR3 DNA reads as TGTGCCAGTAAACAGATCTCGAACTATGGCTACACCTTC. This translates into CASKQISNYGYTF. The chain couples TRBV7-2 to TRBJ1-2; no clear D. The CDR3 covers 13 residues. Trimming left V 9 bases short and J 2 bases short, with 13 bases between. The germline V gene has CDR1 SGHTA and CDR2 FQGNSA.

This clone is a singleton in its sample. The chain's CDR3 is CASSMDRDRDIQYF. In DNA, the CDR3 is TGTGCCAGTAGTATGGACAGGGACCGGGACATTCAGTACTTC. V gene TRBV19 combines with J gene TRBJ2-4, with 8 nucleotides matching TRBD1. Germline CDR1 reads LNHDA; CDR2 reads SQIVND (reference sequence). V lost 3 bases and J lost 8; bases outside the gene matches: 6. This CDR3 spans 14 amino acids.

The V and J genes are TRBV30 and TRBJ2-3; TRBD2 agrees at 9 bases. This CDR3 is 15 amino acids long. With V trimmed by 5 bases and J by 4 bases, 10 bases remained unmatched. In germline, CDR1 is GTSNPN, CDR2 SVGIG (reference sequence). The CDR3 nucleotides read TGTGCCTGGGACCTACAAGCGGGAGGTTCAGATACGCAGTATTTT. It encodes CAWDLQAGGSDTQYF.

This rearrangement joins TRBV7-8 to TRBJ1-2; TRBD1 agrees at 9 bases. Germline V gene lookup returns CDR1 SGHVS and CDR2 FQNEAQ. Germline trimming cut 4 bases from V and 4 bases from J; bases unmatched to any gene: 4. CDR3 length equals 14 residues. The CDR3 coding sequence is TGTGCCAGCAGCTCCGGGACAGGGTCCTATGGCTACACCTTC. The encoded protein is CASSSGTGSYGYTF. The full variable domain, with the rest looked up from reference TRBV7-8 and TRBJ1-2, is GAGVSQSPRYKVAKRGQDVALRCDPISGHVSLFWYQQALGQGPEFLTYFQNEAQLDKSGLPSDRFFAERPEGSVSTLKIQRTQQEDSAVYLCASSSGTGSYGYTFGSGTRLTVV.